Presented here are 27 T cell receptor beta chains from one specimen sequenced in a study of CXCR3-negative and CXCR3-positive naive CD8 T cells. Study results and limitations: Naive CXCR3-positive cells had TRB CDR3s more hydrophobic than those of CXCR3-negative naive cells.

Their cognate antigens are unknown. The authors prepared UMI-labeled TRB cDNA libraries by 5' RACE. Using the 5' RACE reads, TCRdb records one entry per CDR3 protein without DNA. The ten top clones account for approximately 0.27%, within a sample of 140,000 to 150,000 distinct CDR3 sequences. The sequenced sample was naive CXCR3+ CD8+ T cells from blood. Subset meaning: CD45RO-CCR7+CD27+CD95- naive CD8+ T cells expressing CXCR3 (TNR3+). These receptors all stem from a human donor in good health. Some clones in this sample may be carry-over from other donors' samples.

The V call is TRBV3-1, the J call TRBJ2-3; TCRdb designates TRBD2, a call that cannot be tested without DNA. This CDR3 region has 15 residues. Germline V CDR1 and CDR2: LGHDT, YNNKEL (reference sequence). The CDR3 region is CASSPRAASTDTQYF.

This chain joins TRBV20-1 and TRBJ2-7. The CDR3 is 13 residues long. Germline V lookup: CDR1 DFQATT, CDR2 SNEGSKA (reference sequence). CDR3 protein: CSAVDQGSYEQYF.

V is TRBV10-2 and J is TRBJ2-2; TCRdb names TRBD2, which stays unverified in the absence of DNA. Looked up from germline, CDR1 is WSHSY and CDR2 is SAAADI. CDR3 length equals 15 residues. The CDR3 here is CASSWTSANTGELFF.

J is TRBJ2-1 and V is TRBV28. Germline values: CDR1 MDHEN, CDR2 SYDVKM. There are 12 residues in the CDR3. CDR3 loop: CASSLFYNEQFF.

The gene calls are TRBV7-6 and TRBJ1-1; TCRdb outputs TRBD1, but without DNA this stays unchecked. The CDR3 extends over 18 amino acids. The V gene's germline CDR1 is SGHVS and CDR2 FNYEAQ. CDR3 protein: CASSRNPTLGTANTEAFF.

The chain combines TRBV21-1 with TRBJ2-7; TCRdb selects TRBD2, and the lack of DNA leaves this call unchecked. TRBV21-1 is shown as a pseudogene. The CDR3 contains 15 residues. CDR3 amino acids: CASSKGGGGAYEQYF.

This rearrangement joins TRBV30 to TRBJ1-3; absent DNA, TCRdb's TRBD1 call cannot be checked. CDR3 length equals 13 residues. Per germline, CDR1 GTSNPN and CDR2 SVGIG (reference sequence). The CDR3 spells CASRDRAGNTIYF.

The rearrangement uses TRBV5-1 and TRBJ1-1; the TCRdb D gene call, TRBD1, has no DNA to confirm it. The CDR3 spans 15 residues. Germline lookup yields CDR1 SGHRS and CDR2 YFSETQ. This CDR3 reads CASSDGTGENTEAFF.

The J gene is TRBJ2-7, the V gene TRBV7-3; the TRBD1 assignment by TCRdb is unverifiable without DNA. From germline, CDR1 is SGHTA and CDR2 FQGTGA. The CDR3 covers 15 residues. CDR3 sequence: CASSLSVGGQNEQYF.

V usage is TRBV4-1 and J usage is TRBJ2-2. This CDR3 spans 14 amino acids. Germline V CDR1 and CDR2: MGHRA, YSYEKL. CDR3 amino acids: CASSQSPNTGELFF.

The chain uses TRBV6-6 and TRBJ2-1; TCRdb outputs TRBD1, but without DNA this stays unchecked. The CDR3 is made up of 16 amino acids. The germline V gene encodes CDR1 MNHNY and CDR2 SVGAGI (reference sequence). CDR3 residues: CASSSGGPHGKDEQLF.

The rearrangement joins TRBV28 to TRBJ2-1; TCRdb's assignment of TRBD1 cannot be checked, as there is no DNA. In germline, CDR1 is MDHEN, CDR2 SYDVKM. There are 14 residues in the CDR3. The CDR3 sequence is CATSGGPLPNEQFF.

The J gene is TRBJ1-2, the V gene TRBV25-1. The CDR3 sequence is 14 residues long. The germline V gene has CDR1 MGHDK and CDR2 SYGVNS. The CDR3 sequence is CASSTLEGYYGYTF.

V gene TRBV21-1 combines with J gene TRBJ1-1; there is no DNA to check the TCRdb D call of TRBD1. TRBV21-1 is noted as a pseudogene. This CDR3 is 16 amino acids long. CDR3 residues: CASSATGQGRQIEAFF.

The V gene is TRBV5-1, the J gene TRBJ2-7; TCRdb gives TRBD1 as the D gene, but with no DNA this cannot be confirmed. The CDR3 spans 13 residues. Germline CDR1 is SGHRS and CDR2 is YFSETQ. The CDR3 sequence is CASSFDGTYEQYF.

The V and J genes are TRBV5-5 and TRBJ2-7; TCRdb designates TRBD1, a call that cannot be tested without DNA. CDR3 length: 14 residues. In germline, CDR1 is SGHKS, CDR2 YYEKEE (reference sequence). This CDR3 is CASSHRGGSNEQYF.

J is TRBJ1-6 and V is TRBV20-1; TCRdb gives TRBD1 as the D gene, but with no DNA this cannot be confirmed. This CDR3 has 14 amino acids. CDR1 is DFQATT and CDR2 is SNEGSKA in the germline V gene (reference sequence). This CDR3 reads CSASLAGDNSPLHF.

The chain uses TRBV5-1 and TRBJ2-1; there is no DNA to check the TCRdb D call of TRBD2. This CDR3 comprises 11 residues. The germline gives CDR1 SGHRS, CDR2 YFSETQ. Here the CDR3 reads CASDAGNEQFF. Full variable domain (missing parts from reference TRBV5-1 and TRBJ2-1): KAGVTQTPRYLIKTRGQQVTLSCSPISGHRSVSWYQQTPGQGLQFLFEYFSETQRNKGNFPGRFSGRQFSNSRSEMNVSTLELGDSALYLCASDAGNEQFFGPGTRLTVL.

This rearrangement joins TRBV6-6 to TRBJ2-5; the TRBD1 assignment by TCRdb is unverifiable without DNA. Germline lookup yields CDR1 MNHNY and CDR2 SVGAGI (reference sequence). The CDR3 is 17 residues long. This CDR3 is CASSSGQGSAGAETQYF.

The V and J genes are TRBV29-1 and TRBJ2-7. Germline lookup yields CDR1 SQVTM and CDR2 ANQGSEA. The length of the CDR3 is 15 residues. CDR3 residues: CSVELTSPEPYEQYF.

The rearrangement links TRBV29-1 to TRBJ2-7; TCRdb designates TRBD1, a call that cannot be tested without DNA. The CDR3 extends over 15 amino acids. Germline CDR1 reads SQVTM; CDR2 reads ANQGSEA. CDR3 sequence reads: CSVEEGGTASYEQYF.

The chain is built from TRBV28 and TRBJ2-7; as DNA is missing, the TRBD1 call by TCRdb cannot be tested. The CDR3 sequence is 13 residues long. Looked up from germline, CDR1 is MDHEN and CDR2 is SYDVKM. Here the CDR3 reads CAGGQTRPYEQYF.

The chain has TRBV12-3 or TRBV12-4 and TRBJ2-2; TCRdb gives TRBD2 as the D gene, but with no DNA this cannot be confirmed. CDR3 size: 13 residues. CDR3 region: CASIPSGAGELFF.

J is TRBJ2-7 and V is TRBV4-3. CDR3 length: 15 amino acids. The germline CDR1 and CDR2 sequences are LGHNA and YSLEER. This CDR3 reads CASSQDRRISYEQYF.

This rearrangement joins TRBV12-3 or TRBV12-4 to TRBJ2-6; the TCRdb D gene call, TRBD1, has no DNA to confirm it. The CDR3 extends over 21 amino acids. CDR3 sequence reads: CASSHSYRQRSMGPGANVLTF.

CDR3 region: CASSLGRGGSHEQYF. The chain combines TRBV5-1 with TRBJ2-7; TCRdb selects TRBD2, and the lack of DNA leaves this call unchecked. Germline V lookup: CDR1 SGHRS, CDR2 YFSETQ. The CDR3 totals 15 residues.

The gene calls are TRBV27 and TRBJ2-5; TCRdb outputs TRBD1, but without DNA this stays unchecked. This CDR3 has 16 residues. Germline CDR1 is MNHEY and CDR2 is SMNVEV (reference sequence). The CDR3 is CASSFLGTGAQETQYF.